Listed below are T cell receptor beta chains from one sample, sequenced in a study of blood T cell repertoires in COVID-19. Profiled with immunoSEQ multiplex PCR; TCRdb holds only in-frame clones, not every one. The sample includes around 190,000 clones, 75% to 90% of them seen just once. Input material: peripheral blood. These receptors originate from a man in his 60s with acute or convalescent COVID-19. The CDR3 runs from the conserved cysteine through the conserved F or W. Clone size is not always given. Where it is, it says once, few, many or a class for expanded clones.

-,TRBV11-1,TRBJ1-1,CASSLALRGAFF
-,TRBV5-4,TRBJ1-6,CASSGGQQNSPLHF
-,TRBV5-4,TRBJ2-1,CASSLSGDRSNNEQFF
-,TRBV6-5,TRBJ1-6,CASSLVTGSSNSPLHF
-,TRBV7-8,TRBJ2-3,CAAGPPLTDTQYF
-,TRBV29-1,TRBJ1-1,CSVMEQEMNTEAFF
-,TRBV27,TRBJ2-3,CASTVGTGSADTQYF
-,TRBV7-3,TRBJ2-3,CASSLQGPSPTDTQYF
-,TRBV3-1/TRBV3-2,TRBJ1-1,CASSQGRNTEAFF
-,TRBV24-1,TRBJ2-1,CATSDGRVYNEQFF
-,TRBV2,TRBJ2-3,CASSRGQDTQYF
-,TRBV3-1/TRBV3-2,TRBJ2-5,CASSRGRGPSETQYF
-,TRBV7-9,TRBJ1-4,CASSLTDSNEKLFF
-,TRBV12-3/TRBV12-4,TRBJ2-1,CASSLALPNEQFF
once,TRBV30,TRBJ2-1,CAWRGGAGNYNEQFF
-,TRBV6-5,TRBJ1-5,CASQGASNQPQHF
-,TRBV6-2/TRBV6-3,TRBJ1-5,CASSYRSGNQPQHF
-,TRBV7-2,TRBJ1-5,CASSFYRGSSNQPQHF
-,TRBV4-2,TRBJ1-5,CASSQELGQGGQPQHF
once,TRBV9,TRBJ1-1,CASSVGAGGTYTEAFF
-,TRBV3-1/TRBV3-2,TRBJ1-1,CASSQDWWEGPTEAFF
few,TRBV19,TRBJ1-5,CASSRGTASNQPQHF
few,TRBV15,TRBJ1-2,CATSRDKHQYGYTF
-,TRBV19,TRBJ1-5,CASNPRGNQPQHF
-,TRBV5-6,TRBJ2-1,CASSAASGSNEQFF
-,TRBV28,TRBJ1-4,CASSLQGEKLFF
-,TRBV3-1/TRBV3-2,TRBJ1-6,CASSQETGANSPLHF
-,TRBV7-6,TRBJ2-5,CASSLNSGVETQYF
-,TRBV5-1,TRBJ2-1,CASSLEAQGSYNEQFF
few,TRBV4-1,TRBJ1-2,CASSQGTARTSNYGYTF
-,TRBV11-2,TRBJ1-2,CASSLDPPGGYTF
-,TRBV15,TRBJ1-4,CATSSARSEQGKLFF
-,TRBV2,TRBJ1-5,CASSSGFLGRQPQHF
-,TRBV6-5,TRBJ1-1,CASRSWSGDTEAFF
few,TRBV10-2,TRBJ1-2,CASSESPGNYGYTF
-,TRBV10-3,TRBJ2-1,CAISDPSGTYNEQFF
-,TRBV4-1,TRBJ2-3,CASSQVILGGRSTDTQYF
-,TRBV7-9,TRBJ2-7,CASSPPSPGTGDYEQYF
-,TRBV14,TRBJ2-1,CASSQDPGGRHNEQFF
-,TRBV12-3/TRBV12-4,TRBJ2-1,CASSRTTANEQFF
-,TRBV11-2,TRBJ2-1,CASSLLAGSSYNEQFF
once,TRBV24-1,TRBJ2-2,CATRGRKNTGELFF
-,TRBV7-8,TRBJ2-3,CASSPQADTQYF
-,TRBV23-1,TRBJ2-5,CASSLGTSGPREEETQYF
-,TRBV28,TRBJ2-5,CASSPRGGRGETQYF
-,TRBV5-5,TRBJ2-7,CASSFTDTAYYEQYF
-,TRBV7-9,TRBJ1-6,CASSLPISPLHF
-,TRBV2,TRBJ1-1,CASSVQGFEAFF
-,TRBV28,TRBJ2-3,CASSLSDRGGDF
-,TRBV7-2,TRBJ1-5,CASSATASNQPQHF
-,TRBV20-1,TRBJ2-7,CSASVGGTYEQYF
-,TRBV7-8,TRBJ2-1,CASSLRTSGMHNEQFF
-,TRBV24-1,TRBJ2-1,CATSDFRVHGVDYNEQFF
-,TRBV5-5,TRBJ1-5,CASSLVQGAPYQPQHF
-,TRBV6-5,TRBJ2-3,CASIWSSLADTQYF
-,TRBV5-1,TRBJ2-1,CASSLAGTSGRGEFF
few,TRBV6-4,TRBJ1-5,CASSEQPGINQPQHF
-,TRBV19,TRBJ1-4,CASSISGGYEKLFF
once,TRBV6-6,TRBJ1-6,CASSSDGINSPLHF
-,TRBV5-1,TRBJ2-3,CASSSGAGTQYF